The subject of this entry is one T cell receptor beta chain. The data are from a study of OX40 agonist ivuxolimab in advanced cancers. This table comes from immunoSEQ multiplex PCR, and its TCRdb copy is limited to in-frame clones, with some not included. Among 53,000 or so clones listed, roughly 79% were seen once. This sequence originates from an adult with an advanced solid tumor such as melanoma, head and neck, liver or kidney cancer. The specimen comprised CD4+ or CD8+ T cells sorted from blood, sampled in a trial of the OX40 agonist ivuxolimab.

The CDR3: CASEGQPSNQPQHF. CDR3 DNA: TGTGCCAGCGAAGGTCAGCCCAGCAATCAGCCCCAGCATTTT. V gene TRBV18 combines with J gene TRBJ1-5; D is undetermined. There are 14 residues in the CDR3. V was trimmed by 8 bases and J by 1 base, leaving 12 bases between them. From germline, CDR1 is KGHSH and CDR2 LQKENI.